Below, 17 T cell receptor beta chains from the same sample are listed, as sequenced in a study of CD4 T cells in relation to SARS-CoV-2 and coronaviruses. Unexposed donor CD4+ T cells date from about 2011-2018, before the COVID-19 pandemic. Isolation of CD4+ T cells took place after 10 days in culture. The antigens these receptors bind are not known. Clones were sequenced by immunoSEQ multiplex PCR, and TCRdb holds only the in-frame ones, with some missing. Of more than 25,000 clones listed, 75% to 80% are singletons. The sequencing sample was made of CD4+ T cells from PBMCs, cultured in vitro. The receptors here all came from a human donor in good health.

The V call is TRBV12-5, the J call TRBJ1-4, with 8 bases lining up with TRBD1. The CDR3 is 13 residues long. Germline CDR1 reads LGHNT; CDR2 reads FRNRAP. J lost 10 bases, V lost 1 base, and 2 bases had no gene match. CDR3 residues: CASGLEQGGKLFF. Written as DNA, the CDR3 is TGTGCTAGTGGTTTGGAACAGGGGGGAAAACTGTTTTTT. The full variable domain, rest sourced from reference TRBV12-5 and TRBJ1-4, is DARVTQTPRHKVTEMGQEVTMRCQPILGHNTVFWYRQTMMQGLELLAYFRNRAPLDDSGMPKDRFSAEMPDATLATLKIQPSEPRDSAVYFCASGLEQGGKLFFGSGTQLSVL.

V and J are TRBV4-3 and TRBJ2-2; D is perhaps TRBD1 (5 bases). This CDR3 spans 15 amino acids. The V end was cut by 4 bases, the J end by 0 bases, with 9 bases between. The germline V gene encodes CDR1 LGHNA and CDR2 YSLEER. The CDR3 region is CASSPATANTGELFF. Here the CDR3 DNA reads TGCGCCAGCAGCCCCGCGACAGCGAACACCGGGGAGCTGTTTTTT.

This clone was seen more than once but under ten times. This chain uses TRBV2 with TRBJ1-4; 8 bases are shared with TRBD1. The J segment lost 4 bases and the V segment lost 6 bases, leaving 10 bases of the junction unmatched. Germline V CDR1 and CDR2: SNHLY, FYNNEI. This CDR3 region has 16 residues. CDR3 sequence: CASRGDRLFGNEKLFF. The CDR3 DNA is TGTGCCAGCAGGGGGGACAGGCTATTTGGTAATGAAAAACTGTTTTTT.

This clone turned up a few times. The genes are TRBV7-2 and TRBJ2-2, with unresolved D. Germline CDR1 SGHTA, CDR2 FQGNSA. V lost 6 bases and J 1 base, leaving 9 bases between the germline ends. The CDR3 totals 14 residues. This chain's CDR3 is CASSFERNTGELFF. CDR3 sequence (DNA): TGTGCCAGCAGTTTTGAGAGGAACACCGGGGAGCTGTTTTTT.

This clone was seen just once. The CDR3 DNA is TGTGCCAGTAGTAATCGGGCGGGAGGCAATGAAAAACTGTTTTTT. Its protein product is CASSNRAGGNEKLFF. This sequence joins TRBV19 and TRBJ1-4; the D is unclear. CDR3 size: 15 residues. Germline lookup yields CDR1 LNHDA and CDR2 SQIVND (reference sequence). V gave up 4 bases and J gave up 5 bases, with 14 bases separating them.

The chain couples TRBV5-1 to TRBJ2-1; no clear D. Trimming left V 0 bases short and J 8 bases short, with 18 bases between. The CDR3 is made up of 16 amino acids. CDR1 and CDR2 from the germline V gene are SGHRS and YFSETQ. The CDR3 region has the DNA TGCGCCAGCAGCTTGGTAAGGTCGACCTATGGAGATGAGCAGTTCTTC. Translation: CASSLVRSTYGDEQFF. The full variable domain, its missing parts supplied by reference TRBV5-1 and TRBJ2-1, is KAGVTQTPRYLIKTRGQQVTLSCSPISGHRSVSWYQQTPGQGLQFLFEYFSETQRNKGNFPGRFSGRQFSNSRSEMNVSTLELGDSALYLCASSLVRSTYGDEQFFGPGTRLTVL.

Note on this clone: Within the sample, other DNA sequences also encode this same CDR3. The V call is TRBV6-5, the J call TRBJ2-7, with 11 bases identical to TRBD2. Germline-derived CDR1 and CDR2 are MNHEY and SVGAGI. Losses at the gene ends were 2 bases for V and 3 bases for J; bases not matched to a gene: 0. The CDR3 covers 14 residues. The CDR3 protein is CASSYGLAGYEQYF. CDR3 DNA sequence: TGTGCCAGCAGTTACGGACTAGCGGGCTACGAGCAGTACTTC.

This rearrangement joins TRBV5-4 to TRBJ2-1; 8 nucleotides match TRBD2. The CDR3 extends over 16 amino acids. Germline CDR1 SGHNT, CDR2 YYREEE (reference sequence). The trim removed 4 bases at V and 4 bases at J, leaving 10 bases unmatched. CDR3 DNA sequence: TGTGCCAGCAGCCCCCCGGGGGGGACGCAATACAATGAGCAGTTCTTC. This translates into CASSPPGGTQYNEQFF. The whole variable domain, remainder taken from reference TRBV5-4 and TRBJ2-1, is ETGVTQSPTHLIKTRGQQVTLRCSSQSGHNTVSWYQQALGQGPQFIFQYYREEENGRGNFPPRFSGLQFPNYSSELNVNALELDDSALYLCASSPPGGTQYNEQFFGPGTRLTVL.

The chain recombines TRBV21-1 with TRBJ1-5; the table's D call of TRBD1 was not tested on the DNA. TRBV21-1 is a known pseudogene. The CDR3 spans 17 residues. The CDR3 reads CASSKGNGGGASQPQHF. The CDR3 nucleotides read TGTGCCAGCAGCAAAGGGAACGGAGGGGGCGCGAGTCAGCCCCAGCATTTT.

The gene calls are TRBV30 and TRBJ1-2; tentative D call: TRBD1 (5 bases). The CDR3 spans 13 residues. Trimming removed 5 bases from V and 5 bases from J, with 15 bases in between. Germline V gene data show CDR1 as GTSNPN and CDR2 as SVGIG (reference sequence). The DNA for the CDR3 is TGTGCCTGGCGGACAATAGCTCCTTATGGCTACACCTTC. This gives the protein CAWRTIAPYGYTF.

The chain combines TRBV10-3 with TRBJ1-1; D remains unclear. CDR3 length: 11 residues. Trimming pared 6 bases from V and 1 base from J, leaving 3 bases between. Per the germline V gene, CDR1 is ENHRY and CDR2 is SYGVKD. CDR3 sequence (DNA): TGTGCCATCAGGGGGAACACTGAAGCTTTCTTT. Amino acids: CAIRGNTEAFF.

The V gene is TRBV7-9, the J gene TRBJ2-1; TRBD2 agrees at 8 bases. CDR1 SEHNR and CDR2 FQNEAQ come from the germline V gene (reference sequence). This CDR3 region has 16 residues. J gave up 8 bases and V 3 bases, and 12 bases lay outside the gene matches. CDR3 region: CASSLGTGTRFHEQFF. CDR3 sequence (DNA): TGTGCCAGCAGCTTGGGTACCGGGACTAGATTTCATGAGCAGTTCTTC.

V is TRBV7-2 and J is TRBJ2-3; TRBD1 agrees at 7 bases. Trimming took 5 bases from V and 0 from J; bases not matched to a gene: 8. This CDR3 spans 16 amino acids. CDR1 and CDR2 (germline): SGHTA, FQGNSA. CDR3 loop: CASSPTGTSSTDTQYF. The CDR3, as DNA: TGTGCCAGCAGCCCGACAGGGACCTCTAGCACAGATACGCAGTATTTT. Supplemented by reference TRBV7-2 and TRBJ2-3, the full variable domain reads GAGVSQSPSNKVTEKGKDVELRCDPISGHTALYWYRQSLGQGLEFLIYFQGNSAPDKSGLPSDRFSAERTGGSVSTLTIQRTQQEDSAVYLCASSPTGTSSTDTQYFGPGTRLTVL.

This chain joins TRBV7-3 and TRBJ2-7, with D possibly TRBD2 on 5 matching bases. Trimming cost V 3 bases and J 5 bases, with 17 bases left between them. The CDR3 spans 15 residues. Germline CDR1 reads SGHTA; CDR2 reads FQGTGA. The DNA for the CDR3 is TGTGCCAGCAGCTTGGGGAGAGGGCCCCTCGACGAGCAGTACTTC. It translates to CASSLGRGPLDEQYF. Variable domain in full (rest from reference TRBV7-3 and TRBJ2-7): GAGVSQTPSNKVTEKGKYVELRCDPISGHTALYWYRQSLGQGPEFLIYFQGTGAADDSGLPNDRFFAVRPEGSVSTLKIQRTERGDSAVYLCASSLGRGPLDEQYFGPGTRLTVT.

The V and J genes are TRBV28 and TRBJ1-1; D gene ambiguous. Germline lookup yields CDR1 MDHEN and CDR2 SYDVKM. V was clipped by 6 bases and J by 0 bases, with 11 bases between them. This CDR3 contains 14 residues. In DNA, the CDR3 is TGTGCCAGCAGACTACCAACACTGAACACTGAAGCTTTCTTT. Translating it yields CASRLPTLNTEAFF.

This clone has just a few counts. The CDR3 here is CASSIGRITDTQYF. The CDR3 DNA sequence: TGTGCCAGCAGTATCGGACGGATCACAGATACGCAGTATTTT. The chain uses TRBV27 and TRBJ2-3; D is undetermined. Germline assignment: CDR1 MNHEY and CDR2 SMNVEV (reference sequence). V was trimmed by 5 bases and J by 2 bases, leaving 11 bases between them. This CDR3 is built from 14 residues.

This clone was detected only a few times. The chain has TRBV2 and TRBJ1-2; 7 nucleotides line up with TRBD1. Germline assignment: CDR1 SNHLY and CDR2 FYNNEI. This CDR3 has 13 residues. Germline trimming cut 7 bases from V and 3 bases from J; bases unmatched to any gene: 5. The CDR3 nucleotides are TGTGCCAGCAATTCCGACAGGGACTATGGCTACACCTTC. Translated, it gives CASNSDRDYGYTF.